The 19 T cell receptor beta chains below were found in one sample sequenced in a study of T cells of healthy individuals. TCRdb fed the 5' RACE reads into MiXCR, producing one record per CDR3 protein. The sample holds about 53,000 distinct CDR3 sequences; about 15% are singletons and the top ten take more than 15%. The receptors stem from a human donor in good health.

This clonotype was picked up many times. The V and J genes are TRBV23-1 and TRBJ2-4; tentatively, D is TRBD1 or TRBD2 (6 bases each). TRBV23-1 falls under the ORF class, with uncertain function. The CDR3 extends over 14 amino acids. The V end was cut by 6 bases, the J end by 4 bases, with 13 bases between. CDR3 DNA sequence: TGCGCCAGCAGGGGCGGGACAAGGAAAAACATTCAGTACTTC. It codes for CASRGGTRKNIQYF.

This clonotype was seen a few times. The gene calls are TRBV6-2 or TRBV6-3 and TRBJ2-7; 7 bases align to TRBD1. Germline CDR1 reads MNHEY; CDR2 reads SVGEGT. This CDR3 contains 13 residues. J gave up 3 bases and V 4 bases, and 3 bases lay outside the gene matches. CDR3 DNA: TGTGCCAGCAGTTTTGGGACAGTCTACGAGCAGTACTTC. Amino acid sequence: CASSFGTVYEQYF.

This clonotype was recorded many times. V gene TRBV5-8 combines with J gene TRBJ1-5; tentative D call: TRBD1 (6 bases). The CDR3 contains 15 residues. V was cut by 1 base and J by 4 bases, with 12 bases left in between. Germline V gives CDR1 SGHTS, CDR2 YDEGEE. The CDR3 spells CASSLTGRGNQPQHF. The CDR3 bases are TGTGCCAGCAGCTTGACAGGGCGAGGGAATCAGCCCCAGCATTTT. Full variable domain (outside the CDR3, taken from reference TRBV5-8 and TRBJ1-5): EAGVTQSPTHLIKTRGQQATLRCSPISGHTSVYWYQQALGLGLQFLLWYDEGEERNRGNFPPRFSGRQFPNYSSELNVNALELEDSALYLCASSLTGRGNQPQHFGDGTRLSIL.

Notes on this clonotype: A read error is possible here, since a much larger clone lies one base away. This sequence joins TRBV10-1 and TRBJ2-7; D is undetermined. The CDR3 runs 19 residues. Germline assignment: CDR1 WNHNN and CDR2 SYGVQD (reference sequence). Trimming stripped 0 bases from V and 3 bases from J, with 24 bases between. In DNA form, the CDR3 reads TGCGCCAGCAGTGAGTCAAGGTCCAGGCCCCGCTCCCTCCGCTACGAGCAGTACTTC. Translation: CASSESRSRPRSLRYEQYF.

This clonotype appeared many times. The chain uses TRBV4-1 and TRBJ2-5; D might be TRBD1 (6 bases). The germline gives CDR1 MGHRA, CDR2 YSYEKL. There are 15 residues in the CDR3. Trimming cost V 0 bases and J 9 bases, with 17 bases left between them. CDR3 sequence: CASSQEGQGASSQYF. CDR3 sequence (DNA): TGCGCCAGCAGCCAAGAGGGACAAGGGGCTAGTTCCCAGTACTTC.

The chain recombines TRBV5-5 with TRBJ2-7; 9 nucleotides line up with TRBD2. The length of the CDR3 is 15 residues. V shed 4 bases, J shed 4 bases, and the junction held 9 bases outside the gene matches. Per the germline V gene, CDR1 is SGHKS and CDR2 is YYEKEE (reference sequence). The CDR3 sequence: CASSPSGTGLYEQYF. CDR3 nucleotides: TGTGCCAGCAGCCCTAGCGGGACCGGCCTTTACGAGCAGTACTTC.

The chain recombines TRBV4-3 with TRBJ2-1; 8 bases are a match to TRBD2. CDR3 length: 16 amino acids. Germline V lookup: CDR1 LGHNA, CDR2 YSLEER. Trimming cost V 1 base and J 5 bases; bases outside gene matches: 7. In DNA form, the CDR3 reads TGCGCCAGCAGCCAAGGAATCGGGAGGGCCCACAATGAGCAGTTCTTC. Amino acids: CASSQGIGRAHNEQFF.

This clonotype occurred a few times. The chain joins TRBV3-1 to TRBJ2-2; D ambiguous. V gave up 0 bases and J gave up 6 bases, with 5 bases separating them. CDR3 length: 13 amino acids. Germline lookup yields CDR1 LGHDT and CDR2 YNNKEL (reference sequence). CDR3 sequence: CASSQDLAGELFF. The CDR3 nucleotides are TGTGCCAGCAGCCAAGATTTGGCCGGGGAGCTGTTTTTT.

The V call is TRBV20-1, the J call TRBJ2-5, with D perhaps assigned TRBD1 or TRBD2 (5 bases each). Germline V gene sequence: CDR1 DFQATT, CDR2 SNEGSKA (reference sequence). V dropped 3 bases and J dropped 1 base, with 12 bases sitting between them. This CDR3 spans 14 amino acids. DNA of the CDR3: TGCAGTGCTAGCCGAGGGGTAACCCAAGAGACCCAGTACTTC. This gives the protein CSASRGVTQETQYF.

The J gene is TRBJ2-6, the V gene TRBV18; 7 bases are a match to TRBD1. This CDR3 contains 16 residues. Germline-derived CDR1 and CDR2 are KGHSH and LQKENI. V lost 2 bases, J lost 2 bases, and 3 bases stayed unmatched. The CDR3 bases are TGTGCCAGCTCACCAATCAGGGGGACTGGGGCCAACGTCCTGACTTTC. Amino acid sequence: CASSPIRGTGANVLTF.

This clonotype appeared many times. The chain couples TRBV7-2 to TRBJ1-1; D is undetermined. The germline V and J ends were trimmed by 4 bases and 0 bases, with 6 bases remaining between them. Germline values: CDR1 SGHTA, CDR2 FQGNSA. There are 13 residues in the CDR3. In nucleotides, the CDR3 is TGTGCCAGCAGCTCAGTGATGAACACTGAAGCTTTCTTT. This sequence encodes CASSSVMNTEAFF. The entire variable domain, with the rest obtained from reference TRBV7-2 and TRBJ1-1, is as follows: GAGVSQSPSNKVTEKGKDVELRCDPISGHTALYWYRQSLGQGLEFLIYFQGNSAPDKSGLPSDRFSAERTGGSVSTLTIQRTQQEDSAVYLCASSSVMNTEAFFGQGTRLTVV.

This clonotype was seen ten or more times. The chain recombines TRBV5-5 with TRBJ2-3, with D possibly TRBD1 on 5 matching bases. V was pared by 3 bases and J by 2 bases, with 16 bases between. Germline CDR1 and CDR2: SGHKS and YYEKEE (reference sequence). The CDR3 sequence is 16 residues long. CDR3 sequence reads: CASSSLQGELTDTQYF. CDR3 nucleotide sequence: TGTGCCAGCAGCTCCCTCCAGGGCGAACTCACAGATACGCAGTATTTT.

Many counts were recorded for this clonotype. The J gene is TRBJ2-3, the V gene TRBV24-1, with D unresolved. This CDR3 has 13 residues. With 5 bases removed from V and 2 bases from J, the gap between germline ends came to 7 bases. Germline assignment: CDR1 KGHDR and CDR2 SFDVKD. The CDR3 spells CATSAGYTDTQYF. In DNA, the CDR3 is TGTGCCACCAGTGCCGGTTACACAGATACGCAGTATTTT.

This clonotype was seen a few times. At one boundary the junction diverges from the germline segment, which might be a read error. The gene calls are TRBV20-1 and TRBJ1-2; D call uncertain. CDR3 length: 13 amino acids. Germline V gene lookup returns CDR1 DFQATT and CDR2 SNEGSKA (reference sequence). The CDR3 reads CSAESKEHYGYNF. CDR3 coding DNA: TGCAGTGCTGAATCGAAGGAACACTATGGCTACAACTTC.

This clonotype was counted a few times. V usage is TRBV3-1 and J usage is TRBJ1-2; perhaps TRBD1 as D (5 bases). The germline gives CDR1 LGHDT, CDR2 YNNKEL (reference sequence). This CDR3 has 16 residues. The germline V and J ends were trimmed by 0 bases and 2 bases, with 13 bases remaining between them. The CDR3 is CASSQDRGGMNYGYTF. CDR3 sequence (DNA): TGTGCCAGCAGCCAAGATAGGGGCGGCATGAACTATGGCTACACCTTC.

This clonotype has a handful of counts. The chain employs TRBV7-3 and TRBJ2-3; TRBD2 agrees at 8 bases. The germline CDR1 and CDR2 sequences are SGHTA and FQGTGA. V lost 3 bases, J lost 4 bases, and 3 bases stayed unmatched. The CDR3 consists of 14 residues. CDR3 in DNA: TGTGCCAGCAGCTTCAGCGGGGGTGCAGATACGCAGTATTTT. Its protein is CASSFSGGADTQYF. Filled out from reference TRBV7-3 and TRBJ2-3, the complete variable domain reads GAGVSQTPSNKVTEKGKYVELRCDPISGHTALYWYRQSLGQGPEFLIYFQGTGAADDSGLPNDRFFAVRPEGSVSTLKIQRTERGDSAVYLCASSFSGGADTQYFGPGTRLTVL.

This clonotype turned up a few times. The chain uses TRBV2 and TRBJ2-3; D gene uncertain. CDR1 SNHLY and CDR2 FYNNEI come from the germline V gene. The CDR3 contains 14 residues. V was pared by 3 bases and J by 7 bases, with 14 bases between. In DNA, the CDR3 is TGTGCCAGCAGTGATCCGGAGAGGTGGAATACGCAGTATTTT. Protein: CASSDPERWNTQYF. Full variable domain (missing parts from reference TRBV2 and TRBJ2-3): EPEVTQTPSHQVTQMGQEVILRCVPISNHLYFYWYRQILGQKVEFLVSFYNNEISEKSEIFDDQFSVERPDGSNFTLKIRSTKLEDSAMYFCASSDPERWNTQYFGPGTRLTVL.

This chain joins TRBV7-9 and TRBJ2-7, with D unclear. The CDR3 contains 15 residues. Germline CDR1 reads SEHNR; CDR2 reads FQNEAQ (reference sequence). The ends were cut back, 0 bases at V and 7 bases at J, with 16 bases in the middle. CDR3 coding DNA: TGTGCCAGCAGCTTAGCAGGCCAGGTCCCTCGGGAGCAGTACTTC. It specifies CASSLAGQVPREQYF.

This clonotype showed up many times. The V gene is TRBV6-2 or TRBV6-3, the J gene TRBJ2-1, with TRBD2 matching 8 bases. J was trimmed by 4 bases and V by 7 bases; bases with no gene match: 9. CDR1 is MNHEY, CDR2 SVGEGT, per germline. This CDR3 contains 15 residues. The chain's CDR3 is CASTPAGEGYNEQFF. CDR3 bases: TGTGCCAGCACCCCAGCGGGAGAGGGTTACAATGAGCAGTTCTTC.